The 5 T cell receptor beta chains below were found in one sample sequenced in a study of beta chain features in type 1 diabetes. Overall study findings and caveats: A moderate, significant TCRB CDR3 shortening appeared in type 1 diabetes across four CD4+ subsets.

Their antigens are not known. The study reverse transcribed the entire isolated RNA, so it sequenced expressed TCRB transcripts. Repertoires were generated with immunoSEQ multiplex PCR, while TCRdb's copy carries only in-frame clones and drops some. The data hold around 250,000 clones, with approximately 15% observed a single time. The sample consisted of naive CD4+ T cells from blood. These receptors were collected from a man aged 25 to 40 with type 1 diabetes.

This chain joins TRBV4-1 and TRBJ2-3, with 8 positions matching TRBD1. The V gene's germline CDR1 is MGHRA and CDR2 YSYEKL. J was trimmed by 3 bases and V by 1 base; bases with no gene match: 9. This CDR3 has 17 residues. The CDR3: CASSQVGWTGRTDTQYF. The CDR3 bases are TGCGCCAGCAGCCAAGTAGGCTGGACAGGGAGGACAGATACGCAGTATTTT.

The chain uses TRBV27 and TRBJ2-1, with TRBD2 matching over 7 bases. CDR3 length: 19 residues. V was clipped by 3 bases and J by 1 base; unmatched bases: 15. CDR1 MNHEY and CDR2 SMNVEV come from the germline V gene (reference sequence). The CDR3 DNA follows: TGTGCCAGCAGTTTGGGTGGGCAGGGAGGGTGGGGGTCCTACAATGAGCAGTTCTTC. Its protein is CASSLGGQGGWGSYNEQFF.

The V and J genes are TRBV7-2 and TRBJ2-1; TRBD1 is a possible D gene (7 bases). V lost 5 bases and J 5 bases, leaving 22 bases between the germline ends. Looked up from germline, CDR1 is SGHTA and CDR2 is FQGNSA. The CDR3 runs 17 residues. Written as DNA, the CDR3 is TGTGCCAGCAGCCCTATCAGGGGGACCGGGGGCAACAATGAGCAGTTCTTC. Translation: CASSPIRGTGGNNEQFF. Complete variable domain (other parts from reference TRBV7-2 and TRBJ2-1): GAGVSQSPSNKVTEKGKDVELRCDPISGHTALYWYRQSLGQGLEFLIYFQGNSAPDKSGLPSDRFSAERTGGSVSTLTIQRTQQEDSAVYLCASSPIRGTGGNNEQFFGPGTRLTVL.

This chain joins TRBV7-2 and TRBJ1-2, with unresolved D. Germline V CDR1 and CDR2: SGHTA, FQGNSA. The CDR3 totals 14 residues. V was trimmed by 5 bases and J by 3 bases, leaving 13 bases between them. In DNA, the CDR3 is TGTGCCAGCAGCCCCCGAAGGCGGGACTATGGCTACACCTTC. Its protein product is CASSPRRRDYGYTF.

J is TRBJ2-5 and V is TRBV5-1; 9 nucleotides agree with TRBD1. V shed 4 bases and J 5 bases; nucleotides not matched to a gene: 3. CDR3 size: 13 residues. Germline V gene lookup returns CDR1 SGHRS and CDR2 YFSETQ. The CDR3 DNA follows: TGCGCCAGCAGCAAGGGACAGGGTGAGACCCAGTACTTC. Its protein product is CASSKGQGETQYF.